The rows below give T cell receptor beta chains drawn from one sample of a study of brain T cells in children with intractable seizures. Repertoires were generated with immunoSEQ multiplex PCR, while TCRdb's copy carries only in-frame clones and drops some. The data show around 80,000 clones, more than 75% seen once. This material consisted of peripheral blood, taken at surgery. The receptors were gathered from a girl aged 2-9 years with Rasmussen encephalitis and intractable seizures. The CDR3 runs from the conserved cysteine through the conserved F or W. A D gene is named only where the DNA matches it firmly. Clone size is given for some rows only: seen once, a few or many times, or a class if the clone is expanded.

v_gene: TRBV3-1/TRBV3-2; d_gene: NA; len: 14; abundance: NA; j_gene: TRBJ2-3; CDR3nt: TGTGCCAGCAGCCCTACGAGCGGCGCAGATACGCAGTATTTT; CDR3aa: CASSPTSGADTQYF
v_gene: TRBV5-4; d_gene: NA; len: 12; abundance: NA; j_gene: TRBJ2-3; CDR3nt: TGTGCCAGCAGCTTCCCTTTAGATACGCAGTATTTT; CDR3aa: CASSFPLDTQYF
v_gene: TRBV2; d_gene: NA; len: 10; abundance: NA; j_gene: TRBJ2-2; CDR3nt: TGTGCCAGCAGTGAGGGGGAGCTGTTTTTT; CDR3aa: CASSEGELFF
v_gene: TRBV2; d_gene: NA; len: 12; abundance: NA; j_gene: TRBJ1-6; CDR3nt: TGTGCCAGCGCTTCAGGGGATTCACCCCTCCACTTT; CDR3aa: CASASGDSPLHF
v_gene: TRBV6-6; d_gene: NA; len: 14; abundance: NA; j_gene: TRBJ1-1; CDR3nt: TGTGCCAGCACCGAAGCCCAGGTGAACACTGAAGCTTTCTTT; CDR3aa: CASTEAQVNTEAFF
v_gene: TRBV12-3/TRBV12-4; d_gene: NA; len: 10; abundance: once; j_gene: TRBJ1-1; CDR3nt: TGTGCCAGCAGCGGATACGAAGCTTTCTTT; CDR3aa: CASSGYEAFF
v_gene: TRBV19; d_gene: NA; len: 13; abundance: NA; j_gene: TRBJ2-7; CDR3nt: TGTGCCAGTAGTATTTCGGCGGATTACGAGCAGTACTTC; CDR3aa: CASSISADYEQYF
v_gene: TRBV5-6; d_gene: NA; len: 19; abundance: NA; j_gene: TRBJ1-6; CDR3nt: TGTGCCAGCAGCTTTGTCCGGGGGCGGGACACAAATTATAATTCACCCCTCCACTTT; CDR3aa: CASSFVRGRDTNYNSPLHF
v_gene: TRBV6-5; d_gene: NA; len: 11; abundance: NA; j_gene: TRBJ2-1; CDR3nt: TGTGCCAGCACTCACCGGGGTGAGCAGTTCTTC; CDR3aa: CASTHRGEQFF
v_gene: TRBV19; d_gene: TRBD1; len: 16; abundance: NA; j_gene: TRBJ1-4; CDR3nt: TGTGCCAGTAGTATTTTCATCGGGACAGGGGCAGAAAAACTGTTTTTT; CDR3aa: CASSIFIGTGAEKLFF
v_gene: TRBV12-5; d_gene: NA; len: 12; abundance: NA; j_gene: TRBJ2-7; CDR3nt: TGTGCTAGTGGCCTGGACCACTACGAGCAGTACTTC; CDR3aa: CASGLDHYEQYF